This T cell receptor beta chain was documented in a study of EBV T-cell therapy then PD-1 blockade in nasopharyngeal carcinoma (dated by TCRdb to 2020 to 2023). In the paper's terms, the treatment or condition label means: AdE1-LMPpoly-expanded autologous EBV-specific T-cell therapy followed by anti-PD-1 nivolumab. In the case of this clone: Its antigen is currently not known. No base quality information exists; no much larger clone differs at one position.

The Qiagen DNeasy Kit was used to extract genomic DNA from the sorted cells. The immunoSEQ platform was used for deep sequencing of the TCR beta chain. The study's processing was this. The immunoSEQ Analyzer software was used to analyze the repertoire data. Imported from immuneACCESS, the table was reduced by TCRdb to in-frame sequences with V and J called. These copies leave out some clones; in studies compared against another copy, an unresolved V gene accounts for under half, and the cause of the remainder is not known. V, J and clone size reflect that table, while D and trimming were determined from the DNA. The sample data list 11,000 to 15,000 clones, and 84% of these were observed just once. The ten largest clones represent 25% to 35% of the sample. Sequencing used CD8+ T cells from blood, obtained at day 105 from a patient whose treatment included autologous EBV-specific T cells and nivolumab. The receptor comes from a man aged 40-50 years with nasopharyngeal carcinoma.

In nucleotide form, the sequence is TGTGCCAGCAGCTACGGGACTGCTTACTCCTACGAGCAGTACTTC. Translated, it gives CASSYGTAYSYEQYF. This chain is built from TRBV5-4 and TRBJ2-7; the D region possibly corresponds to TRBD2 (6 bases align). The germline V gene (reference sequence) specifies SGHNT as CDR1 and YYREEE as CDR2. There are 15 amino acids in the CDR3, from cysteine to phenylalanine inclusive. Only the CDR3 DNA stays, 45 bases, in frame from base 1. A distance of 13 bases separates the germline ends of V and J, which lose 3 bases and 0 bases respectively.